A single sample gave rise to the 9 T cell receptor beta chains below, sequenced in a study of control samples from healthy donors and cancer patients. Sequenced by immunoSEQ multiplex PCR; TCRdb stores in-frame clones only, minus some. Of some 140,000 clones in the sample, about 94% were seen once. Source material: blood. The receptors stem from a man in his forties in good health.

This chain uses TRBV7-6 with TRBJ1-6; no definite D call. Per germline, CDR1 SGHVS and CDR2 FNYEAQ. V lost 5 bases and J 7 bases, leaving 18 bases between the germline ends. This CDR3 is 16 amino acids long. This CDR3 is CASSLGSGLGNSPLHF. DNA of the CDR3: TGTGCCAGCAGCCTGGGTAGTGGGTTGGGAAATTCACCCCTCCACTTT.

The chain is built from TRBV5-4 and TRBJ1-3, with 10 bases lining up with TRBD1. The junction had 7 bases not matched to a gene; V was cut back by 4 bases and J by 0 bases. The CDR3 sequence is 17 residues long. Germline CDR1 SGHNT, CDR2 YYREEE (reference sequence). CDR3 protein: CASSTGQGKSSGNTIYF. The CDR3 region has the DNA TGTGCCAGCAGCACGGGACAGGGGAAAAGCTCTGGAAACACCATATATTTT.

This chain joins TRBV6-5 and TRBJ1-4, with TRBD1 as a possible D gene (6 bases). Germline CDR1 MNHEY, CDR2 SVGAGI. CDR3 length equals 14 residues. Between the trimmed V and J ends, which lost 6 bases and 0 bases, there was a span of 8 bases. The CDR3 region has the DNA TGTGCCAGCAGGGGGACACCAACTAATGAAAAACTGTTTTTT. Translation gives CASRGTPTNEKLFF.

The V and J genes are TRBV10-3 and TRBJ2-1, with D uncertain. Germline V gene data show CDR1 as ENHRY and CDR2 as SYGVKD. With 3 bases removed from V and 3 bases from J, the gap between germline ends came to 3 bases. The CDR3 is 12 residues long. The CDR3 loop reads CAISDGYNEQFF. The CDR3, as DNA: TGTGCCATCAGTGACGGCTACAATGAGCAGTTCTTC.

This clone was found once. This chain uses TRBV12-5 with TRBJ1-1, with unresolved D. This CDR3 comprises 13 residues. Trimming removed 7 bases at V and 1 base at J, with 10 bases between. Germline-derived CDR1 and CDR2 are LGHNT and FRNRAP. In DNA form, the CDR3 reads TGTGCTAGTGCACCCTCAGGGAACACTGAAGCTTTCTTT. Amino acid sequence: CASAPSGNTEAFF.

The chain combines TRBV7-8 with TRBJ1-2, with no clear D. The CDR3 sequence is 16 residues long. The V end was cut by 1 base, the J end by 4 bases, with 16 bases between. Germline V gene data show CDR1 as SGHVS and CDR2 as FQNEAQ. The CDR3 nucleotides are TGTGCCAGCAGCTTAGTTGCTTCGGGTAATAGCTATGGCTACACCTTC. Residues: CASSLVASGNSYGYTF.

In its sample, this clone was seen once. This sequence joins TRBV19 and TRBJ1-4, with a possible D match to TRBD1 (5 bases). Germline loops: CDR1 LNHDA, CDR2 SQIVND (reference sequence). CDR3 length: 14 residues. V was clipped by 4 bases and J by 3 bases, with 9 bases between them. The CDR3 reads CASSRGGANEKLFF. CDR3 DNA: TGTGCCAGTAGTAGGGGAGGGGCTAATGAAAAACTGTTTTTT.

V and J are TRBV19 and TRBJ2-7, with 7 nucleotides matching TRBD1. The V segment lost 7 bases and the J segment 5 bases; nucleotides outside the gene matches: 11. Germline lookup yields CDR1 LNHDA and CDR2 SQIVND (reference sequence). This CDR3 contains 14 residues. CDR3 protein: CASKTTGYDDEQYF. CDR3 in DNA: TGTGCCAGTAAGACGACAGGGTACGACGACGAGCAGTACTTC. Combining the CDR3 with reference TRBV19 and TRBJ2-7 gives the whole variable domain DGGITQSPKYLFRKEGQNVTLSCEQNLNHDAMYWYRQDPGQGLRLIYYSQIVNDFQKGDIAEGYSVSREKKESFPLTVTSAQKNPTAFYLCASKTTGYDDEQYFGPGTRLTVT.

The gene calls are TRBV14 and TRBJ2-3; weak D call: TRBD1 (5 bases). V lost 0 bases and J 6 bases, leaving 16 bases between the germline ends. The CDR3 runs to 16 residues. Germline V CDR1 and CDR2: SGHDN, FVKESK. Here the CDR3 DNA reads TGTGCCAGCAGCCAAGATTCAGGGTTTCCCGTGGATACGCAGTATTTT. Translation gives CASSQDSGFPVDTQYF.